Described below is a single TCR beta chain sequence and its context. The data belong to a study of blood T cell repertoires in COVID-19. TCRdb's copy holds only in-frame clones and misses some; the assay was immunoSEQ multiplex PCR. The sample carries about 44,000 clones, around 93% recorded once. The germline gives CDR1 SGHRS, CDR2 YFSETQ. Trimming cost V 2 bases and J 7 bases; bases outside gene matches: 10. There are 16 residues in the CDR3. The chain carries TRBV5-1 and TRBJ1-4; 8 bases map to TRBD1. This TCR came from a human donor in a cohort sampled during active COVID-19. The sequenced material came from peripheral blood. The CDR3 region is CASSFGQGAGLEKLFF. The CDR3 region has the DNA TGCGCCAGCAGCTTTGGACAGGGAGCAGGTCTTGAAAAACTGTTTTTT.